The 24 T cell receptor beta chains below all came from one sample that was sequenced in a study of blood T cell repertoires in COVID-19 (TCRdb year 2020). To prepare the library, the immunoSEQ multiplex PCR assay was applied. Drawn from immuneACCESS, this table holds only the in-frame rearrangements with V and J called that TCRdb kept. Clones are partly lost; checked studies trace under half to an unresolved V gene and leave the rest unexplained. This sample holds roughly 220,000 clones; roughly 88% were observed only once. 14% to 15% of the sample comes from the top ten. The sample taken for sequencing was PBMCs or T cells enriched from blood (not recorded which). All receptors derive from a woman aged 45-65 years with acute COVID-19.

V gene TRBV6-5 combines with J gene TRBJ1-5; 11 bases line up with TRBD1. Germline CDR1 MNHEY, CDR2 SVGAGI. CDR3 length equals 14 residues. V shed 6 bases, J shed 5 bases, and the junction held 3 bases outside the gene matches. The CDR3 DNA reads as TGTGCCAGCAGCCCGGACAGGGGGCATCAGCCCCAGCATTTT. It yields the protein CASSPDRGHQPQHF.

This chain uses TRBV30 with TRBJ1-5; the D gene is possibly TRBD1 (6 bases). In germline, CDR1 is GTSNPN, CDR2 SVGIG (reference sequence). The CDR3 totals 11 residues. Trimming removed 0 bases from V and 9 bases from J, with 6 bases in between. The CDR3 is CAWSVGGPQHF. The DNA for the CDR3 is TGTGCCTGGAGTGTAGGGGGGCCCCAGCATTTT.

V usage is TRBV5-1 and J usage is TRBJ2-7; no reliable D call. The germline V gene has CDR1 SGHRS and CDR2 YFSETQ. The CDR3 is 11 amino acids. V lost 9 bases and J lost 0, with 7 bases in between. In nucleotides, the CDR3 is TGCGCCACCCGTAGCTCCTACGAGCAGTACTTC. The encoded protein is CATRSSYEQYF. Based on the CDR3 plus reference TRBV5-1 and TRBJ2-7, the full variable domain is KAGVTQTPRYLIKTRGQQVTLSCSPISGHRSVSWYQQTPGQGLQFLFEYFSETQRNKGNFPGRFSGRQFSNSRSEMNVSTLELGDSALYLCATRSSYEQYFGPGTRLTVT.

This rearrangement joins TRBV29-1 to TRBJ1-2, with 8 nucleotides matching TRBD1. The ends lost 4 bases at V and 0 bases at J; junction bases unmatched: 1. The CDR3 has 13 residues. Per germline, CDR1 SQVTM and CDR2 ANQGSEA. This CDR3 reads CSVGQGTNYGYTF. DNA of the CDR3: TGCAGCGTTGGACAGGGGACTAACTATGGCTACACCTTC.

The chain employs TRBV7-9 and TRBJ1-1; D uncertain. This CDR3 region has 13 residues. The V and J ends lost 5 bases and 4 bases respectively, with 11 bases between them. From germline, CDR1 is SEHNR and CDR2 FQNEAQ (reference sequence). DNA of the CDR3: TGTGCCAGCAGCCCCCCGGTCGGCACTGAAGCTTTCTTT. This sequence encodes CASSPPVGTEAFF.

This chain links TRBV2 with TRBJ1-5; 8 nucleotides align to TRBD1. The CDR3 is 15 amino acids. Trimming removed 2 bases from V and 6 bases from J; junction bases left unmatched: 6. CDR1 and CDR2 (germline): SNHLY, FYNNEI. CDR3 loop: CASSENRGYTQPQHF. DNA for the CDR3: TGTGCCAGCAGTGAAAACAGGGGGTACACTCAGCCCCAGCATTTT.

The chain has TRBV2 and TRBJ2-7; 7 bases are shared with TRBD2. Germline V gene lookup returns CDR1 SNHLY and CDR2 FYNNEI. With 3 bases clipped from V and 5 bases from J, the junction kept 16 bases outside the gene matches. The CDR3 length is 17 residues. CDR3 coding DNA: TGTGCCAGCAGTGAGACGGTGGGAGGGGTCCTAGGGAACGAGCAGTACTTC. Translation gives CASSETVGGVLGNEQYF.

The chain links TRBV12-3 or TRBV12-4 to TRBJ1-2; D perhaps matches TRBD1 (5 bases). The ends were cut back, 2 bases at V and 2 bases at J, with 6 bases in the middle. The CDR3 sequence is 13 residues long. CDR3 protein: CASSLRGNYGYTF. In DNA, the CDR3 is TGTGCCAGCAGTTTACGGGGGAACTATGGCTACACCTTC.

The rearrangement links TRBV15 to TRBJ2-1, with 8 bases fitting TRBD1. This CDR3 is 15 amino acids long. The germline CDR1 and CDR2 sequences are LNHNV and YYDKDF (reference sequence). V was pared by 3 bases and J by 4 bases, with 5 bases of the junction left unmatched. DNA for the CDR3: TGTGCCACCAGCAGCGGGACAGGAATTTACAATGAGCAGTTCTTC. This codes for CATSSGTGIYNEQFF.

The V gene is TRBV27, the J gene TRBJ2-7, with D tentatively TRBD2 (6 bases). The CDR3 length is 16 residues. The V and J ends lost 5 bases and 5 bases respectively, with 22 bases between them. Germline V gene data show CDR1 as MNHEY and CDR2 as SMNVEV (reference sequence). Here the CDR3 reads CASSPQWGDLGNEQYF. The CDR3 DNA follows: TGTGCCAGCAGTCCCCAGTGGGGGGACCTAGGGAACGAGCAGTACTTC.

V and J are TRBV3-1 (or the pseudogene TRBV3-2) and TRBJ2-5; no clear D gene. Germline V lookup: CDR1 LGHDT, CDR2 YNNKEL (reference sequence). The CDR3 loop spans 13 amino acids. V shed 2 bases and J shed 2 bases, with 6 bases lying between them. CDR3 bases: TGTGCCAGCAGCCAAATTAGACAAGAGACCCAGTACTTC. Translation: CASSQIRQETQYF.

CDR3 protein: CASRPTGATQYF. CDR3 nucleotides: TGTGCCAGCAGACCAACAGGGGCAACGCAGTATTTT. The chain links TRBV2 to TRBJ2-3, with 7 bases identical to TRBD1. Unmatched junction bases numbered 6, after V lost 6 bases and J lost 9 bases. Germline V gene data show CDR1 as SNHLY and CDR2 as FYNNEI. The CDR3 is made up of 12 amino acids.

The chain is built from TRBV27 and TRBJ1-2; perhaps TRBD1 as D (6 bases). The length of the CDR3 is 18 residues. V lost 0 bases and J 0 bases, leaving 17 bases between the germline ends. Per germline, CDR1 MNHEY and CDR2 SMNVEV (reference sequence). CDR3: CASSLSQGGVVTNYGYTF. The CDR3 region has the DNA TGTGCCAGCAGTTTATCCCAAGGGGGTGTAGTAACTAACTATGGCTACACCTTC.

This chain uses TRBV7-9 with TRBJ1-2; unclear D gene. Germline V gene sequence: CDR1 SEHNR, CDR2 FQNEAQ (reference sequence). V shed 5 bases and J shed 9 bases, with 10 bases lying between them. The CDR3 has 11 amino acids. The CDR3 reads CASSPEVSYTF. CDR3 DNA: TGTGCCAGCAGCCCAGAGGTTAGCTACACCTTC. The complete variable domain, with remaining parts taken from reference TRBV7-9 and TRBJ1-2, reads DTGVSQNPRHKITKRGQNVTFRCDPISEHNRLYWYRQTLGQGPEFLTYFQNEAQLEKSRLLSDRFSAERPKGSFSTLEIQRTEQGDSAMYLCASSPEVSYTFGSGTRLTVV.

CDR3 in amino acids: CASSQDFGQGYQPQHF. As DNA, the CDR3 is TGCGCCAGCAGCCAAGATTTTGGACAGGGGTATCAGCCCCAGCATTTT. The rearrangement uses TRBV4-1 and TRBJ1-5, with 9 bases fitting TRBD1. There are 16 residues in the CDR3. Germline lookup yields CDR1 MGHRA and CDR2 YSYEKL. The junction had 5 bases not matched to a gene; V was cut back by 0 bases and J by 5 bases.

The V and J genes are TRBV2 and TRBJ2-1, with TRBD2 matching over 14 bases. Germline CDR1 reads SNHLY; CDR2 reads FYNNEI. The CDR3 runs to 16 residues. Trimming cost V 2 bases and J 7 bases; bases outside gene matches: 4. CDR3 sequence: CASSEMGTSGRNEQFF. CDR3 DNA: TGTGCCAGCAGTGAAATGGGGACTAGCGGGAGAAATGAGCAGTTCTTC.

V is TRBV6-5 and J is TRBJ1-2; 8 positions match TRBD1. The CDR3 sequence is 14 residues long. The V gene's germline CDR1 is MNHEY and CDR2 SVGAGI. After removal of 6 bases from V and 6 bases from J, the junction contained 9 bases not matched to a gene. CDR3 DNA sequence: TGTGCCAGCAGCATAGGACAGGGAGGTCATGGCTACACCTTC. Amino acid sequence: CASSIGQGGHGYTF.

The chain is built from TRBV5-4 and TRBJ2-7, with D perhaps TRBD2 (7 bases). Germline assignment: CDR1 SGHNT and CDR2 YYREEE (reference sequence). V lost 3 bases to trimming and J lost 4 bases, with 14 bases between them. The CDR3 length is 14 residues. The CDR3 sequence: CASSWARGGYEQYF. CDR3 coding DNA: TGTGCCAGCAGCTGGGCTAGGGGGGGTTACGAGCAGTACTTC.

This clone came up once. The chain combines TRBV7-6 with TRBJ2-7, with D possibly matching TRBD1 (6 bases). Germline values: CDR1 SGHVS, CDR2 FNYEAQ. The CDR3 length is 14 residues. The V gene lost 5 bases and the J gene lost 6 bases, with 17 bases spanning the gap. CDR3 region: CASSAGQYSLEQYF. The CDR3 coding sequence is TGTGCCAGCAGCGCTGGACAGTATTCGCTCGAGCAGTACTTC.

V is TRBV7-2 and J is TRBJ2-2, with 8 bases lining up with TRBD1. Unmatched junction bases numbered 11, after V lost 6 bases and J lost 8 bases. In germline, CDR1 is SGHTA, CDR2 FQGNSA. This CDR3 region has 15 residues. Here the CDR3 reads CASRRGQGHTGELFF. CDR3 DNA: TGTGCCAGCAGGAGAGGACAGGGTCATACAGGGGAGCTGTTTTTT.

This chain uses TRBV5-1 with TRBJ1-2, with a possible D match to TRBD1 (6 bases). CDR1 is SGHRS and CDR2 is YFSETQ in the germline V gene. With 0 bases removed from V and 7 bases from J, the gap between germline ends came to 19 bases. The CDR3 sequence is 16 residues long. CDR3 amino acids: CASSLASGGGDGGYTF. The CDR3 coding sequence is TGCGCCAGCAGCTTGGCCTCAGGAGGGGGGGACGGTGGCTACACCTTC.

The chain joins TRBV18 to TRBJ1-4; 7 bases fit TRBD1. J lost 5 bases, V lost 6 bases, and 9 bases had no gene match. From germline, CDR1 is KGHSH and CDR2 LQKENI. The CDR3 covers 15 residues. The CDR3 nucleotides are TGTGCCAGCTCCTCCCAGGGGACAGAGAATGAAAAACTGTTTTTT. Its protein is CASSSQGTENEKLFF.

This chain uses TRBV7-9 with TRBJ2-7; 8 bases map to TRBD1. Losses at the gene ends were 6 bases for V and 3 bases for J; bases not matched to a gene: 1. The CDR3 has 12 amino acids. Germline CDR1 and CDR2: SEHNR and FQNEAQ (reference sequence). The CDR3 loop reads CASRDRDYEQYF. For the CDR3, the DNA is TGTGCCAGCAGGGACAGGGACTACGAGCAGTACTTC.

Concerning this clone itself: At one end the junction does not follow the germline gene, possibly because of a read error. V is TRBV27 and J is TRBJ2-7; a weak D match, TRBD1 (6 bases). The CDR3 consists of 16 residues. Germline V gene data show CDR1 as MNHEY and CDR2 as SMNVEV (reference sequence). The CDR3, as DNA: TGTGCCAGCAGTTTATCTGGGGGCTTGGGCTCCTACGAGCAGTGCTTC. Its translation: CASSLSGGLGSYEQCF.